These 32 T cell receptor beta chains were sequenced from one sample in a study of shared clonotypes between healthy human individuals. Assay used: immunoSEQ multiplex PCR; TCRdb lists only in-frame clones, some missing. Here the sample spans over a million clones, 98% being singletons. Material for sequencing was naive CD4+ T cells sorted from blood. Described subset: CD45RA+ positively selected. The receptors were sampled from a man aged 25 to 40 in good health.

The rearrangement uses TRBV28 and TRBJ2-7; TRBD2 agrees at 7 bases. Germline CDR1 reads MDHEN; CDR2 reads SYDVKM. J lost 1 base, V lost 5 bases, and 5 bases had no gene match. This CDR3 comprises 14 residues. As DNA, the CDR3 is TGTGCCAGCAGTGCCCCAGCGGGGTCCTACGAGCAGTACTTC. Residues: CASSAPAGSYEQYF.

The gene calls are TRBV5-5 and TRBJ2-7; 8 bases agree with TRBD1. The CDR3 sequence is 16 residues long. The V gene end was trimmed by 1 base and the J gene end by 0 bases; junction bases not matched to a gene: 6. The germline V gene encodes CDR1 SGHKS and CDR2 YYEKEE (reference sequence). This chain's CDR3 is CASSLNDRGHSYEQYF. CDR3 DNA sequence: TGTGCCAGCAGCTTGAATGACAGGGGCCACTCCTACGAGCAGTACTTC.

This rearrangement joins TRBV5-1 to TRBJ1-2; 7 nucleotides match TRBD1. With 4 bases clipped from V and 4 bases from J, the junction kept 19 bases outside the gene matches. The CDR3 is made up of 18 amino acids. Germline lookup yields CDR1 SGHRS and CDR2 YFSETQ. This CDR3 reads CASSPGQDLILRFYGYTF. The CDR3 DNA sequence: TGCGCCAGCAGCCCTGGACAGGATCTAATTTTGAGATTCTATGGCTACACCTTC. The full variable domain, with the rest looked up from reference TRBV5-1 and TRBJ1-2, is KAGVTQTPRYLIKTRGQQVTLSCSPISGHRSVSWYQQTPGQGLQFLFEYFSETQRNKGNFPGRFSGRQFSNSRSEMNVSTLELGDSALYLCASSPGQDLILRFYGYTFGSGTRLTVV.

The CDR3 nucleotides read TGCGCCAGCAGCTTGGTGTCAGCTACGCGGGAGACCCAGTACTTC. Translating it yields CASSLVSATRETQYF. This chain joins TRBV5-1 and TRBJ2-5; D is uncertain. Germline V gene lookup returns CDR1 SGHRS and CDR2 YFSETQ. The CDR3 has 15 amino acids. The V and J ends lost 0 bases and 5 bases respectively, with 14 bases between them.

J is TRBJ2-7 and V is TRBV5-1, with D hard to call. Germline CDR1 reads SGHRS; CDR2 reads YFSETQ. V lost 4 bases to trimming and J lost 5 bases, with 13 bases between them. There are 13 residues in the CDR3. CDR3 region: CASSPGSDDEQYF. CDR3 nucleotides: TGCGCCAGCAGCCCCGGGTCCGACGACGAGCAGTACTTC.

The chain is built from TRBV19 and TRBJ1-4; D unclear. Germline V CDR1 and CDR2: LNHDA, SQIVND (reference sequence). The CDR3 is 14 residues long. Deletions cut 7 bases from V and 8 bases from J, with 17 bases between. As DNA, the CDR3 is TGTGCCAGTACCCACCCCGGGGTCAAGGAAAAACTGTTTTTT. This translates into CASTHPGVKEKLFF.

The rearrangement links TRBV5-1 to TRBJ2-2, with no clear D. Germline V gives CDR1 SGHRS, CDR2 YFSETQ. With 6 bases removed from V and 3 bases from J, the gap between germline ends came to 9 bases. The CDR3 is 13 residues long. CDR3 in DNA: TGCGCCAGCACGAGAGGTTACACCGGGGAGCTGTTTTTT. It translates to CASTRGYTGELFF.

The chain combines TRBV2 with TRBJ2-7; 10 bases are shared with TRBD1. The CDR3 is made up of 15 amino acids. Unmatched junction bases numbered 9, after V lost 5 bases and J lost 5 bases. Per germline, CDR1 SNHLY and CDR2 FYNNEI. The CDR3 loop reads CASSSRDRGPNEQYF. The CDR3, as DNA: TGTGCCAGCAGTTCCCGGGACAGGGGTCCAAACGAGCAGTACTTC. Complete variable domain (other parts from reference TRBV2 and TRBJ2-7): EPEVTQTPSHQVTQMGQEVILRCVPISNHLYFYWYRQILGQKVEFLVSFYNNEISEKSEIFDDQFSVERPDGSNFTLKIRSTKLEDSAMYFCASSSRDRGPNEQYFGPGTRLTVT.

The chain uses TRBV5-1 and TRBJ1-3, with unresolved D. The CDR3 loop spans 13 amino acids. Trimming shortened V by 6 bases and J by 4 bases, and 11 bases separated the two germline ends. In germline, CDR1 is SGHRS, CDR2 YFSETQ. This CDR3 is CASTEVSGNTIYF. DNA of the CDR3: TGCGCCAGCACGGAGGTCTCGGGAAACACCATATATTTT.

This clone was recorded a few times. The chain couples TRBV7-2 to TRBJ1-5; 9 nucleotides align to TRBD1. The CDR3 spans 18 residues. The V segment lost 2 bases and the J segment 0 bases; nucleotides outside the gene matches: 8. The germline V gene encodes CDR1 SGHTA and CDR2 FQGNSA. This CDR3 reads CASSLRVLGQGSNQPQHF. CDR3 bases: TGTGCCAGCAGCTTAAGAGTATTGGGACAGGGTAGCAATCAGCCCCAGCATTTT.

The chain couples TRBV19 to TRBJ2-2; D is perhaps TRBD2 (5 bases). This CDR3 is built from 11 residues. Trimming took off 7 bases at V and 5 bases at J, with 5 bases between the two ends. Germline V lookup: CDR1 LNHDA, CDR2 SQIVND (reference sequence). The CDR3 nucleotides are TGTGCCAGTAAGCGGACCGGGGAGCTGTTTTTT. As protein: CASKRTGELFF.

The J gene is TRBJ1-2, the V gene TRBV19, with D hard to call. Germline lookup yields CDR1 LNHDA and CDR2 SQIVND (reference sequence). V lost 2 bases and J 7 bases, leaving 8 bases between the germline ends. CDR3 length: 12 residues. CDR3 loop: CASSIPPGGYTF. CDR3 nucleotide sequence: TGTGCCAGTAGTATACCACCCGGTGGCTACACCTTC.

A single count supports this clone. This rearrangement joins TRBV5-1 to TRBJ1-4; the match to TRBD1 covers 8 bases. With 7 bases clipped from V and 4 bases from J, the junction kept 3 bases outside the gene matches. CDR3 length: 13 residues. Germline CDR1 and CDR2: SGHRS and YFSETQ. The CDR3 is CASGTGGNEKLFF. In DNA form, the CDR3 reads TGCGCCAGCGGAACAGGGGGTAATGAAAAACTGTTTTTT.

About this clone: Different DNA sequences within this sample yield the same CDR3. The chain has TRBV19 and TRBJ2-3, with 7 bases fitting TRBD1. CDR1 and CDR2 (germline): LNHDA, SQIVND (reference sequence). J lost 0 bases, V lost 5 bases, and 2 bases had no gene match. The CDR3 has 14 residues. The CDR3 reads CASSRTGSTDTQYF. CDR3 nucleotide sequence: TGTGCCAGTAGTCGGACAGGTAGCACAGATACGCAGTATTTT.

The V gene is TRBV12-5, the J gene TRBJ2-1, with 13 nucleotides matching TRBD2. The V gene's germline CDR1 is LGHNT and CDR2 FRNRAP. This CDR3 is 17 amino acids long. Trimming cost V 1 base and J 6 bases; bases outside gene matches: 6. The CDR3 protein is CASGLEGLAGWGNEQFF. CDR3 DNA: TGTGCTAGTGGTTTGGAGGGACTAGCGGGATGGGGCAATGAGCAGTTCTTC.

CDR3 protein: CASSLLGDSNQPQHF. CDR3 nucleotides: TGCGCCAGCAGCTTATTAGGCGATAGCAATCAGCCCCAGCATTTT. V is TRBV5-1 and J is TRBJ1-5; no clear D gene. Trimming took 2 bases from V and 0 from J, leaving 9 bases between them. The CDR3 length is 15 residues. Looked up from germline, CDR1 is SGHRS and CDR2 is YFSETQ.

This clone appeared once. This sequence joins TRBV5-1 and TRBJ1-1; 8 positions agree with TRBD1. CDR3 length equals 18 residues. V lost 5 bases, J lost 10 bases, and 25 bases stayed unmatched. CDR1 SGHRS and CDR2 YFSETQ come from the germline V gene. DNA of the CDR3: TGCGCCAGCAGGAACCTTGAGGCCCTTTCCGGGACAGGTATTCTAGCTTTCTTT. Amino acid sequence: CASRNLEALSGTGILAFF.

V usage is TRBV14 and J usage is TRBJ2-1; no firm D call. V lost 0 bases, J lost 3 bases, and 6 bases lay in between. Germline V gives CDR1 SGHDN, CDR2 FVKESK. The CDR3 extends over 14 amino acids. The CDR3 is CASSQELFYNEQFF. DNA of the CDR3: TGTGCCAGCAGCCAAGAGCTCTTCTACAATGAGCAGTTCTTC.

The CDR3 nucleotides read TGTGCCAGCATCCTAGACGATCCATCGAAGGCTTTCTTT. Amino acid sequence: CASILDDPSKAFF. The gene calls are TRBV2 and TRBJ1-1; the D is unclear. The V and J ends lost 7 bases and 11 bases respectively, with 20 bases between them. Germline-derived CDR1 and CDR2 are SNHLY and FYNNEI. This CDR3 is built from 13 residues.

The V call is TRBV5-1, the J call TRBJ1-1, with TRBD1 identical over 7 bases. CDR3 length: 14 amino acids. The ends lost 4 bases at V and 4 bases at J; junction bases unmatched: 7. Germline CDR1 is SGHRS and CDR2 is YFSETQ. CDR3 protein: CASSADRVSTEAFF. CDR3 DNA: TGCGCCAGCAGCGCTGACAGGGTGAGCACTGAAGCTTTCTTT.

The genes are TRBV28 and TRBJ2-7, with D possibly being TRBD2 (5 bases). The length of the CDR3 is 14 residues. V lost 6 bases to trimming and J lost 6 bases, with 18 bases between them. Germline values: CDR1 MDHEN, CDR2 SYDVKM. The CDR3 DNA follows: TGTGCCAGCAGAAAAAGGACTGGGAATACCGAGCAGTACTTC. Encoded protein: CASRKRTGNTEQYF.

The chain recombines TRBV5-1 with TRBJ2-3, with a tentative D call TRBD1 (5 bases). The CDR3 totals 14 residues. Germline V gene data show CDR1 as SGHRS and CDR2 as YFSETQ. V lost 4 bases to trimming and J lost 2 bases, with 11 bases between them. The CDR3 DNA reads TGCGCCAGCAGCAACGACAGAAACACAGATACGCAGTATTTT. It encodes CASSNDRNTDTQYF.

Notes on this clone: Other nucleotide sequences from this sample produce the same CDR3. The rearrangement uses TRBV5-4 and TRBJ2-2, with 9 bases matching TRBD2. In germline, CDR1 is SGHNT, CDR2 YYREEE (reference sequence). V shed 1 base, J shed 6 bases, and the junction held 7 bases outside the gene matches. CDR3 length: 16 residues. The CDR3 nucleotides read TGTGCCAGCAGCTTGAGTAGCGGGAGACGAGCCGGGGAGCTGTTTTTT. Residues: CASSLSSGRRAGELFF.

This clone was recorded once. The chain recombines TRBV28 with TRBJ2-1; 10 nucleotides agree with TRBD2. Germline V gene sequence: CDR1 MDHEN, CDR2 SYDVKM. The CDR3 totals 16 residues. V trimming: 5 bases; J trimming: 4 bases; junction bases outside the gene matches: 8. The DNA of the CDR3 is TGTGCCAGCAGTAGGAGACTAGCGGGCATGTACAATGAGCAGTTCTTC. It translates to CASSRRLAGMYNEQFF.

CDR3 DNA: TGTGCTAGTGCACTAGCGGGAGTATACAATGAGCAGTTCTTC. It is translated as CASALAGVYNEQFF. This chain uses TRBV12-5 with TRBJ2-1; TRBD2 agrees at 11 bases. With 7 bases clipped from V and 4 bases from J, the junction kept 3 bases outside the gene matches. The CDR3 spans 14 residues. Germline V gene data show CDR1 as LGHNT and CDR2 as FRNRAP.

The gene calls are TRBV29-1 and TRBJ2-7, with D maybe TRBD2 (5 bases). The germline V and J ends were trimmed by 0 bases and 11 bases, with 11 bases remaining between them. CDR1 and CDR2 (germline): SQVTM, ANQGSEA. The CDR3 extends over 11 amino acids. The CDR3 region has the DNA TGCAGCGTTGAAGATCCGGGGTTTAAGTACTTC. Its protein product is CSVEDPGFKYF.

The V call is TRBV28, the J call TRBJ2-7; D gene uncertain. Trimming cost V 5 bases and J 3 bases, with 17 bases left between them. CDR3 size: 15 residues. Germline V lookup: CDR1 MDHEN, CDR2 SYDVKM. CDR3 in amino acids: CASSAPGRWGYEQYF. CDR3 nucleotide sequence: TGTGCCAGCAGTGCCCCCGGACGGTGGGGCTACGAGCAGTACTTC. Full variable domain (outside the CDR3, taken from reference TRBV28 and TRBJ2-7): DVKVTQSSRYLVKRTGEKVFLECVQDMDHENMFWYRQDPGLGLRLIYFSYDVKMKEKGDIPEGYSVSREKKERFSLILESASTNQTSMYLCASSAPGRWGYEQYFGPGTRLTVT.

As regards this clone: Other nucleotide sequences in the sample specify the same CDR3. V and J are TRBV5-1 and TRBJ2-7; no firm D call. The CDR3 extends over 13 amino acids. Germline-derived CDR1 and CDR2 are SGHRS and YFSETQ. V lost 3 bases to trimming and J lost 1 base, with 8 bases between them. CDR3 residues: CASSWEGSYEQYF. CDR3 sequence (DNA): TGCGCCAGCAGCTGGGAAGGGTCCTACGAGCAGTACTTC.

The CDR3 protein is CASSFNTMDEQFF. DNA for the CDR3: TGTGCCAGCAGCTTCAACACTATGGATGAGCAGTTCTTC. The chain links TRBV7-2 to TRBJ2-1, with no clear D. The CDR3 covers 13 residues. V gave up 3 bases and J gave up 8 bases, with 11 bases separating them. CDR1 SGHTA and CDR2 FQGNSA come from the germline V gene.

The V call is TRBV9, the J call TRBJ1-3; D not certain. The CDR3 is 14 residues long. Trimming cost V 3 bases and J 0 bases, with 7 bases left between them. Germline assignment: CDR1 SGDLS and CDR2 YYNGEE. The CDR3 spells CASSETSSGNTIYF. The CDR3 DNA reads TGTGCCAGCAGCGAAACATCCTCTGGAAACACCATATATTTT. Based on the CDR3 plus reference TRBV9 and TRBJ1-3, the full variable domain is DSGVTQTPKHLITATGQRVTLRCSPRSGDLSVYWYQQSLDQGLQFLIQYYNGEERAKGNILERFSAQQFPDLHSELNLSSLELGDSALYFCASSETSSGNTIYFGEGSWLTVV.

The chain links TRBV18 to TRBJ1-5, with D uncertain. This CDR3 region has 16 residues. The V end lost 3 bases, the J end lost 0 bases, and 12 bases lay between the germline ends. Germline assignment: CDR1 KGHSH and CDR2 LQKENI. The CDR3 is CASSPLSVNSNQPQHF. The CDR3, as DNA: TGTGCCAGCTCACCTCTCAGCGTTAATAGCAATCAGCCCCAGCATTTT.

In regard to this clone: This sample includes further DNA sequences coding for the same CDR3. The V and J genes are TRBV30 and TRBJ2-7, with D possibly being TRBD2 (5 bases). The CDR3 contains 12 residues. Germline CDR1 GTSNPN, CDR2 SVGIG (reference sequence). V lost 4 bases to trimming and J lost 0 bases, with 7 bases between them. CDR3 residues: CAWTGGSYEQYF. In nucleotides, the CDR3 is TGTGCCTGGACCGGAGGCTCCTACGAGCAGTACTTC.